This note documents a single TCR beta chain sequence. Germline V gives CDR1 MDHEN, CDR2 SYDVKM. The CDR3 loop spans 14 amino acids. Trimming removed 6 bases from V and 5 bases from J; junction bases left unmatched: 9. This specimen belongs to a study of blood T cell repertoires in COVID-19. Repertoires were generated with immunoSEQ multiplex PCR, while TCRdb's copy carries only in-frame clones and drops some. Altogether approximately 200,000 clones are present, approximately 90% being singletons, with the ten largest covering approximately 10%. The rearrangement joins TRBV28 to TRBJ1-1; 7 nucleotides align to TRBD1. The TCR comes from a young man with acute COVID-19. Sequencing was done on a sample of PBMCs or T cells enriched from blood (not recorded which). The CDR3 sequence is CASRKLTGRTEAFF. The CDR3 DNA follows: TGTGCCAGCAGAAAACTGACAGGGCGAACTGAAGCTTTCTTT. The variable domain in full, with the rest retrieved from reference TRBV28 and TRBJ1-1, is DVKVTQSSRYLVKRTGEKVFLECVQDMDHENMFWYRQDPGLGLRLIYFSYDVKMKEKGDIPEGYSVSREKKERFSLILESASTNQTSMYLCASRKLTGRTEAFFGQGTRLTVV.